The clone carrying this T cell receptor beta chain appeared once. As yet, its antigen is unknown. The V gene lost 5 bases and the J gene lost 3 bases, with 11 bases spanning the gap. CDR3 length: 13 residues. From germline, CDR1 is PRHDT and CDR2 FYEKMQ (reference sequence). Profiled with immunoSEQ multiplex PCR; TCRdb holds only in-frame clones, not every one. In the table there are about 20,000 clones, 78% of which are singletons. The data were taken from a study of CD4+ T cells in melanoma. General study points: In melanoma, neoantigen-specific CD4+ T cells reportedly differed in differentiation state. CD8+ T cell, macrophage and B cell function reportedly correlated with neoantigen-specific CD4+ T cells.

The rearrangement joins TRBV13 to TRBJ2-7, with unresolved D. The clonotype comes from a human donor with melanoma. This CDR3 reads CASSPSLGYEQYF. Here the CDR3 DNA reads TGTGCCAGCAGCCCCTCCCTTGGCTACGAGCAGTACTTC.